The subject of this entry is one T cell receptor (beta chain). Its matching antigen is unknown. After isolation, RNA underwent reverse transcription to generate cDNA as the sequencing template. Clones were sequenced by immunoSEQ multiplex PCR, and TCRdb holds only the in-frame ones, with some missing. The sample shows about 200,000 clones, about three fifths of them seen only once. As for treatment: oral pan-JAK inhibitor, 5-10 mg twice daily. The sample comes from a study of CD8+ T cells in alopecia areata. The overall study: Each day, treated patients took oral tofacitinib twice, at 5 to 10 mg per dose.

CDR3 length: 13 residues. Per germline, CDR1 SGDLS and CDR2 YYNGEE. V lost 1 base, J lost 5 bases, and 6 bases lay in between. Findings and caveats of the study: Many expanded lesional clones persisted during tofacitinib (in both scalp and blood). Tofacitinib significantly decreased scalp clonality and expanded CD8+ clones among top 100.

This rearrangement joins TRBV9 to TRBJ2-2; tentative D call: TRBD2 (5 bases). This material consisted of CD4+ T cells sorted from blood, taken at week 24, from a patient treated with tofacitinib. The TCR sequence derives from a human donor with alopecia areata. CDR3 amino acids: CASSVRETGELFF. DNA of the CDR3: TGTGCCAGCAGCGTAAGGGAGACCGGGGAGCTGTTTTTT.